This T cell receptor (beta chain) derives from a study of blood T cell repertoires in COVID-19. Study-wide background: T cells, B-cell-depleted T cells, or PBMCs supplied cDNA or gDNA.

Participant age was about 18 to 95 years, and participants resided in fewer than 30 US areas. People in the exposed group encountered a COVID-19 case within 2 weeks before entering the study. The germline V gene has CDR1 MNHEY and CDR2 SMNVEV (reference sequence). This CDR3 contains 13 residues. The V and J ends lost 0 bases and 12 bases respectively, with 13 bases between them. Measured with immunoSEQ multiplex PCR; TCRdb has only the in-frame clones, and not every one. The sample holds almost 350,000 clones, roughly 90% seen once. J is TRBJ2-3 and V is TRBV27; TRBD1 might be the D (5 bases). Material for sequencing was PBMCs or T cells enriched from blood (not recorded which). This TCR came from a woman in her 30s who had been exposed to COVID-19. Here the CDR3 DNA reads TGTGCCAGCAGTTTATCGGAACTACAGGTCCAGTATTTT. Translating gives CASSLSELQVQYF.